A selection of T cell receptor beta chains follows, all from one sample in a study of cytomegalovirus exposure and HLA in healthy donors. Sequenced by immunoSEQ multiplex PCR; TCRdb stores in-frame clones only, minus some. The repertoire consists of approximately 180,000 clones, with just over 75% occurring once and the leading ten covering less than 1.5%. The sequencing input was PBMCs. Receptor source: a woman in her twenties or thirties in good health and CMV-seropositive. CDR3s include the opening cysteine and the closing phenylalanine or tryptophan. A D gene is named only where the DNA matches it firmly.

V: TRBV2
D: -
J: TRBJ2-1
DNA: TGTGCCAGCAGTGAAGAGGCTGCGGGTTTGGATGAGCAGTTCTTC
CDR3: CASSEEAAGLDEQFF

V: TRBV6-1
D: -
J: TRBJ1-1
DNA: TGTGCCAGCAGTGGACCGCGGACAGTTAAGAACACTGAAGCTTTCTTT
CDR3: CASSGPRTVKNTEAFF

V: TRBV28
D: -
J: TRBJ2-7
DNA: TGTGCCAGCAGCTCGGGACGGACTACCTACGAGCAGTACTTC
CDR3: CASSSGRTTYEQYF

V: TRBV7-2
D: TRBD1
J: TRBJ2-5
DNA: TGTGCCAGCAGCCACGACAGGGGGGCAGAGACCCAGTACTTC
CDR3: CASSHDRGAETQYF

V: TRBV4-1
D: TRBD1
J: TRBJ1-4
DNA: TGCGCCAGCAGCCCGGACAGGGGTTTGGAAAAACTGTTTTTT
CDR3: CASSPDRGLEKLFF

V: TRBV4-1
D: TRBD1
J: TRBJ1-4
DNA: TGCGCCAGCAGGGGCAGGGGGCGTGAAAAACTGTTTTTT
CDR3: CASRGRGREKLFF

V: TRBV30
D: TRBD1
J: TRBJ2-6
DNA: TGTGCCTGGGGACAGGGCAATGGGGCCAACGTCCTGACTTTC
CDR3: CAWGQGNGANVLTF

V: TRBV28
D: TRBD1
J: TRBJ1-3
DNA: TGTGCCAGCATTAGACAGGGCTCTGGAAACACCATATATTTT
CDR3: CASIRQGSGNTIYF

V: TRBV18
D: -
J: TRBJ1-1
DNA: TGTGCCAGCTCGCAGGAGGGGATGAACACTGAAGCTTTCTTT
CDR3: CASSQEGMNTEAFF

V: TRBV5-1
D: -
J: TRBJ2-7
DNA: TGCGCCAGCAGCTTGGCAGGGAACTACGAGCAGTACTTC
CDR3: CASSLAGNYEQYF

V: TRBV18
D: -
J: TRBJ1-1
DNA: TGTGCCAGCTCACCAATGAGGGACACTGAAGCTTTCTTT
CDR3: CASSPMRDTEAFF

V: TRBV7-8
D: TRBD1
J: TRBJ2-5
DNA: TGTGCCAGCAGCCGGACAGGGGGCCTCCAAGAGACCCAGTACTTC
CDR3: CASSRTGGLQETQYF

V: TRBV28
D: TRBD2
J: TRBJ2-7
DNA: TGTGCCAGCAGTACCGCCCCGGGGCGGGAGGGCCCCGAGCAGTACTTC
CDR3: CASSTAPGREGPEQYF

V: TRBV28
D: -
J: TRBJ2-4
DNA: TGTGCCAGCAGTCCCCGGAGGGGCGCAGGCGCCAAAAACATTCAGTACTTC
CDR3: CASSPRRGAGAKNIQYF